This T cell receptor (beta chain) was sequenced during a study of beta chain features in type 1 diabetes. General study points: Naive, central memory and Treg TCRB repertoires appeared more alike in patients than in healthy donors.

Turning to this clone: Its matching antigen is unknown.

The whole isolated RNA underwent reverse transcription, so sequencing captured expressed TCRB transcripts. Clones were sequenced by immunoSEQ multiplex PCR, and TCRdb holds only the in-frame ones, with some missing. The sample consists of a few hundred thousand clones, about 15% of them appearing once. This CDR3 comprises 15 residues. V was pared by 0 bases and J by 0 bases, with 8 bases between. Germline CDR1 reads SGHNT; CDR2 reads YYREEE (reference sequence). The chain has TRBV5-4 and TRBJ2-3; a possible D gene is TRBD2 (6 bases). The source material was naive CD4+ T cells from blood. The source of this sequence is a young woman in good health. The CDR3 region is CASSLGGASTDTQYF. The CDR3 coding sequence is TGTGCCAGCAGCTTGGGCGGGGCTAGCACAGATACGCAGTATTTT.